One and the same sample provided the 7 T cell receptor beta chains below, sequenced in a study of blood T cells in healthy people across ages. PCR was performed a second time for about 7 to 12 cycles using a sample-barcoded 5' primer and a J-beta primer mix. TCRdb analysed the 5' RACE reads with MiXCR anew, one entry per CDR3 protein. This table has 1.5 million to 2 million distinct CDR3 sequences, 30% to 40% appearing once. Input material: blood. These TCRs come from a human donor in good health.

This clonotype has ten or more counts. The CDR3 DNA sequence: TGCAGCGTCGGACGGGGAGGCAATGAGCAGTTCTTC. Its protein is CSVGRGGNEQFF. This chain links TRBV29-1 with TRBJ2-1; weak D call: TRBD2 (6 bases). Trimming removed 6 bases from V and 6 bases from J, with 12 bases in between. Per germline, CDR1 SQVTM and CDR2 ANQGSEA. The CDR3 consists of 12 residues.

Regarding this clonotype: This may be a read error: a much more frequent sequence differs by one nucleotide. The rearrangement links TRBV29-1 to TRBJ2-4; TRBD1 agrees at 7 bases. With 3 bases clipped from V and 13 bases from J, the junction kept 15 bases outside the gene matches. The CDR3 runs 14 residues. Germline CDR1 and CDR2: SQVTM and ANQGSEA. The CDR3 here is CSVDRDRAYNEQYF. The CDR3 region has the DNA TGCAGCGTTGACCGGGACAGAGCCTACAATGAGCAGTACTTC.

This clonotype has just one count. The chain is built from TRBV18 and TRBJ1-1; D is possibly TRBD1 (6 bases). The CDR3 is 16 residues long. In germline, CDR1 is KGHSH, CDR2 LQKENI. Trimming shortened V by 1 base and J by 0 bases, and 12 bases separated the two germline ends. This CDR3 is CASSPHAGELNTEAFF. The CDR3 nucleotides are TGTGCCAGCTCACCACATGCAGGGGAACTGAACACTGAAGCTTTCTTT.

This clonotype was observed a handful of times. J is TRBJ1-2 and V is TRBV6-1; 12 bases match TRBD1. V shed 5 bases and J 8 bases; nucleotides not matched to a gene: 18. The CDR3 totals 18 residues. Germline lookup yields CDR1 MNHNS and CDR2 SASEGT. CDR3 DNA sequence: TGTGCCAGCAGTCTCTCCCTCGGGACAGGGGGCAATTCGGGCGGCTACACCTTC. The encoded protein is CASSLSLGTGGNSGGYTF.

V is TRBV29-1 and J is TRBJ2-1, with 9 nucleotides matching TRBD2. CDR1 is SQVTM and CDR2 is ANQGSEA in the germline V gene. The V gene end was trimmed by 5 bases and the J gene end by 0 bases; junction bases not matched to a gene: 2. The CDR3 has 14 amino acids. CDR3 residues: CSVLTSGSYNEQFF. The CDR3 DNA sequence: TGCAGCGTTTTGACTAGCGGCTCCTACAATGAGCAGTTCTTC.

The gene calls are TRBV5-1 and TRBJ2-7; D is perhaps TRBD1 (6 bases). Germline CDR1 reads SGHRS; CDR2 reads YFSETQ. This CDR3 region has 13 residues. The V end lost 5 bases, the J end lost 3 bases, and 12 bases lay between the germline ends. CDR3 DNA sequence: TGCGCCAGCAGGAAGGCAGGGGTCTACGAGCAGTACTTC. As protein: CASRKAGVYEQYF. Drawing the rest from reference TRBV5-1 and TRBJ2-7, the complete variable domain is KAGVTQTPRYLIKTRGQQVTLSCSPISGHRSVSWYQQTPGQGLQFLFEYFSETQRNKGNFPGRFSGRQFSNSRSEMNVSTLELGDSALYLCASRKAGVYEQYFGPGTRLTVT.

The chain is built from TRBV5-1 and TRBJ2-5; TRBD2 agrees at 8 bases. The CDR3 runs 16 residues. V shed 4 bases and J 2 bases; nucleotides not matched to a gene: 10. CDR1 and CDR2 from the germline V gene are SGHRS and YFSETQ. The CDR3, as DNA: TGCGCCAGCAGCCCTCCTGTGCGACTAGCGCAAGAGACCCAGTACTTC. Translation gives CASSPPVRLAQETQYF.